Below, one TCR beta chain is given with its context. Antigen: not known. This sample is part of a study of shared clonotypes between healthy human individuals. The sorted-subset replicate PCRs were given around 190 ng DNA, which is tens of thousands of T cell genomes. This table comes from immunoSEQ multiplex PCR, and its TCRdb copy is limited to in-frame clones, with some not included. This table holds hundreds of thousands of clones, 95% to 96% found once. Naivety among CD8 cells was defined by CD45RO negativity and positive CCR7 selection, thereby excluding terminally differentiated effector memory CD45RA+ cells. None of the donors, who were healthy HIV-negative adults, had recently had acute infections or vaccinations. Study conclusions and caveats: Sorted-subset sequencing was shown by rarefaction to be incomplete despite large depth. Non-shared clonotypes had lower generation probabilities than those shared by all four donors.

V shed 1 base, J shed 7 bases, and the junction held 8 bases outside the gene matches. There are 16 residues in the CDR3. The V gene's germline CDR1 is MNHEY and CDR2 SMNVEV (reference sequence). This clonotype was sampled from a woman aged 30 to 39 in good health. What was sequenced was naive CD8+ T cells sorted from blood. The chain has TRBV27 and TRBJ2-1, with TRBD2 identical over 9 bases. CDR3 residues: CASSLLGGRAWNEQFF. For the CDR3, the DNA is TGTGCCAGCAGTTTATTGGGCGGGAGGGCTTGGAATGAGCAGTTCTTC.